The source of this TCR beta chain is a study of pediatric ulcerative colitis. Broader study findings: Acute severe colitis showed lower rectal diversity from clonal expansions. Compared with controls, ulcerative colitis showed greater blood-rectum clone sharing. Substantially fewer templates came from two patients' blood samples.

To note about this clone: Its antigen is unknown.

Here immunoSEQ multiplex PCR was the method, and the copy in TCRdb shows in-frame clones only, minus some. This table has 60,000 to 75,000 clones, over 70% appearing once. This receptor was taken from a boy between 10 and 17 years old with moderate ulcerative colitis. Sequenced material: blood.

CDR3 in amino acids: CASSSPYEQYF. CDR3 sequence (DNA): TGTGCCAGCAGCTCCCCCTACGAGCAGTACTTC. The V and J genes are TRBV7-9 and TRBJ2-7; D ambiguous. V shed 4 bases and J shed 2 bases, with 3 bases lying between them. The CDR3 loop spans 11 amino acids. CDR1 SEHNR and CDR2 FQNEAQ come from the germline V gene (reference sequence).